Sequencing of this TCR beta chain was carried out in a study of OX40 agonist ivuxolimab in advanced cancers. Overall study: Past anti-PD-1, anti-PD-L1 or anti-CTLA-4 therapy was accepted, and 30% to 50% had received some. Study-wide points: Partial responders at 0.1-3.0 mg/kg showed near-lowest clonal expansion.

Blood was sampled at baseline, cycle 4 day 1, and cycle 7 day 1. The method was immunoSEQ multiplex PCR; TCRdb's version includes in-frame clones alone and lacks a portion of them. The sample has approximately 35,000 clones, over 75% seen once. In the case of this clone: What it recognizes is unknown.

Between the trimmed V and J ends, which lost 5 bases and 2 bases, there was a span of 11 bases. The germline gives CDR1 SGHNT, CDR2 YENEEA. The CDR3 is 14 amino acids. The source was CD4+ or CD8+ T cells sorted from blood, collected in a trial of the OX40 agonist ivuxolimab. The clonotype was recovered from an adult with an advanced solid tumor such as melanoma, head and neck, liver or kidney cancer. V usage is TRBV11-3 and J usage is TRBJ2-3; no reliable D call. In DNA, the CDR3 is TGTGCCAGCAGCACCCGATCCTCCACAGATACGCAGTATTTT. It encodes CASSTRSSTDTQYF.